This T cell receptor beta chain was observed in a study of tumor and adjacent non-tumor tissue in lung cancer. Study overall: Patients comprised 12 adenocarcinoma, 2 squamous cell carcinoma and 1 small cell lung cancer. Notes on the study in general: TCR diversity was significantly greater in tumor than normal lung tissue. Tumor repertoires had a smaller top 100 clone share than normal lung.

Three rounds of nested PCR, following a modified ARM-PCR protocol, produced the TCRbeta library. Using its own MiXCR run on the multiplex PCR reads, TCRdb lists one record per CDR3 protein. The data contain 100,000 to 150,000 distinct CDR3 sequences, 66% of them singletons. No cell sorting was done before RNA was extracted from the tissue. The CDR3 totals 15 residues. The germline CDR1 and CDR2 sequences are SGHNT and YENEEA. To note about this clonotype: Its target is not known. The junction departs from germline at one end; a sequencing error may be responsible.

The material sequenced was lung tumor tissue. The receptor was isolated from a man aged 30 to 45 with non-small cell lung cancer. The chain employs TRBV11-3 and TRBJ1-1; the match to TRBD1 covers 10 bases. CDR3 protein: CASSLNDRGPTEALF. The CDR3 nucleotides are TGTGCCAGTAGCTTAAATGACAGGGGGCCTACTGAAGCTCTCTTT.